This record concerns one T cell receptor (beta chain) sequence. The sample comes from a study of blood T cell repertoires in COVID-19. This CDR3 is 15 amino acids long. In germline, CDR1 is SEHNR, CDR2 FQNEAQ (reference sequence). Losses at the gene ends were 2 bases for V and 5 bases for J; bases not matched to a gene: 6. The method was immunoSEQ multiplex PCR; TCRdb's version includes in-frame clones alone and lacks a portion of them. The sample has 490,000 or so clones; approximately 90% are singletons. The sequenced sample was PBMCs or T cells enriched from blood (not recorded which). This receptor was taken from a woman aged 40 to 50 who had recovered from COVID-19. The V call is TRBV7-9, the J call TRBJ2-1; TRBD2 matches at 7 bases. This chain's CDR3 is CASSLTLAENNEQFF. The CDR3 coding sequence is TGTGCCAGCAGCTTAACGCTAGCGGAGAACAATGAGCAGTTCTTC.